These T cell receptor beta chains were read from a single sample in a study of tumor-infiltrating lymphocytes in localized non-small cell lung cancer. TCRdb's table, derived via immunoSEQ multiplex PCR, lists solely in-frame clones and lacks some. The sample gives 12,000 or so clones, roughly 80% of which show up once; 10% to 15% is in the top ten. The specimen was lung tumor tissue. The source of these receptors is a human donor with non-small cell lung cancer. The CDR3 runs from the conserved cysteine through the conserved F or W. The order of the fields is clone size, D gene, J gene, CDR3 length, V gene, CDR3 DNA, CDR3 protein. A D gene is named only where the DNA matches it firmly. Clone size is stated in some rows and not others, as once, few, many or a class when expanded.

abundance: NA
d_gene: NA
j_gene: TRBJ2-7
len: 11
v_gene: TRBV5-1
CDR3nt: TGCGCCAGCAGCTTGGGGTACGAGCAGTACTTC
CDR3aa: CASSLGYEQYF

abundance: few
d_gene: NA
j_gene: TRBJ1-1
len: 12
v_gene: TRBV10-2
CDR3nt: TGCGCCAGCGGAGGATTGAACACTGAAGCTTTCTTT
CDR3aa: CASGGLNTEAFF

abundance: NA
d_gene: NA
j_gene: TRBJ1-5
len: 13
v_gene: TRBV19
CDR3nt: TGTGCCAGTAGTATGATTGCGGACCAGCCCCAGCATTTT
CDR3aa: CASSMIADQPQHF

abundance: NA
d_gene: NA
j_gene: TRBJ1-3
len: 14
v_gene: TRBV6-1
CDR3nt: TGTGCCAGCAGTGAGAACAGGGCTGGAAACACCATATATTTT
CDR3aa: CASSENRAGNTIYF

abundance: NA
d_gene: NA
j_gene: TRBJ2-7
len: 20
v_gene: TRBV4-3
CDR3nt: TGCGCCAGCAGCCAAGATTTGCCAGGGGCTCGTCCATTAAGCTCCTACGAGCAGTACTTC
CDR3aa: CASSQDLPGARPLSSYEQYF

abundance: NA
d_gene: TRBD1
j_gene: TRBJ2-7
len: 15
v_gene: TRBV6-1
CDR3nt: TGTGCCAGCAGTGAACGGACAGGGACAATCTACGAGCAGTACTTC
CDR3aa: CASSERTGTIYEQYF

abundance: NA
d_gene: TRBD1
j_gene: TRBJ1-4
len: 13
v_gene: TRBV30
CDR3nt: TGTGCCTGGAAGGGGACAGGGTCTGAAAAACTGTTTTTT
CDR3aa: CAWKGTGSEKLFF

abundance: NA
d_gene: NA
j_gene: TRBJ2-7
len: 15
v_gene: TRBV10-1
CDR3nt: TGCGCCAGCAGTGATCGACAAGCCGTCGGCTACGAGCAGTACTTC
CDR3aa: CASSDRQAVGYEQYF

abundance: medium-sized
d_gene: NA
j_gene: TRBJ1-2
len: 16
v_gene: TRBV7-9
CDR3nt: TGTGCCAGCAGCTTAGGAGCAGGGTATTCTAGCTATGGCTACACCTTC
CDR3aa: CASSLGAGYSSYGYTF

abundance: NA
d_gene: NA
j_gene: TRBJ2-3
len: 12
v_gene: TRBV2
CDR3nt: TGTGCCAGCAGTGCAGGGTCGGATACGCAGTATTTT
CDR3aa: CASSAGSDTQYF

abundance: NA
d_gene: NA
j_gene: TRBJ1-1
len: 14
v_gene: TRBV5-1
CDR3nt: TGCGCCAGCAGCCGACAGACTTCGAACACTGAAGCTTTCTTT
CDR3aa: CASSRQTSNTEAFF

abundance: few
d_gene: TRBD1
j_gene: TRBJ2-1
len: 17
v_gene: TRBV10-1
CDR3nt: TGCGCCAGCAGTGGGCCGGGACAGGGGGCGGTTGCAGATGAGCAGTTCTTC
CDR3aa: CASSGPGQGAVADEQFF

abundance: NA
d_gene: NA
j_gene: TRBJ1-1
len: 12
v_gene: TRBV5-1
CDR3nt: TGCGCCAGCAGCTCTAGACTGGCTGAAGCTTTCTTT
CDR3aa: CASSSRLAEAFF